The entry that follows covers one T cell receptor beta chain sequence. Germline assignment: CDR1 MDHEN and CDR2 SYDVKM. The CDR3 has 14 amino acids. Trimming stripped 7 bases from V and 3 bases from J, with 15 bases between. This record comes from a study of blood T cell repertoires in COVID-19. Study in general: T cells, B-cell-depleted T cells, or PBMCs provided the cDNA or gDNA that served as material.

Here immunoSEQ multiplex PCR was the method, and the copy in TCRdb shows in-frame clones only, minus some. In the table there are 250,000 to 350,000 clones, 70% to 90% of which are singletons. Cohort placement rested on clinical history that participants reported themselves. Two negative PCRs, clearance, or symptom resolution had been documented for recovered Cohort 3 donors. The material sequenced was PBMCs or T cells enriched from blood (not recorded which). J is TRBJ1-1 and V is TRBV28; a weak D match, TRBD1 (5 bases). The sequence was obtained from a woman aged 30 to 39 who had recovered from COVID-19. The CDR3 DNA reads as TGTGCCAGCACCGAACGGGGGGGGGACACTGAAGCTTTCTTT. It encodes CASTERGGDTEAFF. The variable domain in full, with the rest retrieved from reference TRBV28 and TRBJ1-1, is DVKVTQSSRYLVKRTGEKVFLECVQDMDHENMFWYRQDPGLGLRLIYFSYDVKMKEKGDIPEGYSVSREKKERFSLILESASTNQTSMYLCASTERGGDTEAFFGQGTRLTVV.